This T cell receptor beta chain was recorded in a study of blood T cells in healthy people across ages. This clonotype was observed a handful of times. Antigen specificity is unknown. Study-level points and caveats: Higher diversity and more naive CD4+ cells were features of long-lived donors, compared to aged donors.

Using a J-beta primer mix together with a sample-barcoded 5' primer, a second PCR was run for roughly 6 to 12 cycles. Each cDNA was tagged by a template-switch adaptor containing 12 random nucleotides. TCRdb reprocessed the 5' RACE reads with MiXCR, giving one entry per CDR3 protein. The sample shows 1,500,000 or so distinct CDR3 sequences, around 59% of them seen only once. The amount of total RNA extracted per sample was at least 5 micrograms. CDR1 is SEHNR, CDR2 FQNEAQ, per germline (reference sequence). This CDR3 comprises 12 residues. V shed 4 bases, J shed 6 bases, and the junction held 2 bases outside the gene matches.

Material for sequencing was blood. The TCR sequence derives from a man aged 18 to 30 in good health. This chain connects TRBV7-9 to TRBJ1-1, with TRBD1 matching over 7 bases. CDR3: CASSSGQPEAFF. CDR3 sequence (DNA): TGTGCCAGCAGCTCGGGACAGCCTGAAGCTTTCTTT.